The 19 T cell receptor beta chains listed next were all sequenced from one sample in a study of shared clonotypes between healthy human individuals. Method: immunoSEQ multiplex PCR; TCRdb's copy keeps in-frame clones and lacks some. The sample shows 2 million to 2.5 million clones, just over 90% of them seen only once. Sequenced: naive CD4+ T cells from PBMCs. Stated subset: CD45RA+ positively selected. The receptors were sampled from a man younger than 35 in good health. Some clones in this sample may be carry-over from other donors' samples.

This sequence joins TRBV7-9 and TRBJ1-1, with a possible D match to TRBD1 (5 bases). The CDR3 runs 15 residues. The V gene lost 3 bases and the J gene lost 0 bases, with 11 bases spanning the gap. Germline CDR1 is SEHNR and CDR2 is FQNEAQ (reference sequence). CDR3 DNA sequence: TGTGCCAGCAGCTTGGGCGGCAGGGTGAACACTGAAGCTTTCTTT. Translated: CASSLGGRVNTEAFF.

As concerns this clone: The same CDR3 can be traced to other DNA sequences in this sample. The CDR3 DNA follows: TGTGCCAGCAGCCCGCGACAGGGGGCGTACGAGCAGTACTTC. Amino acid sequence: CASSPRQGAYEQYF. V is TRBV7-2 and J is TRBJ2-7, with TRBD1 matching over 10 bases. Germline values: CDR1 SGHTA, CDR2 FQGNSA. The CDR3 runs 14 residues. The ends lost 5 bases at V and 4 bases at J; junction bases unmatched: 5.

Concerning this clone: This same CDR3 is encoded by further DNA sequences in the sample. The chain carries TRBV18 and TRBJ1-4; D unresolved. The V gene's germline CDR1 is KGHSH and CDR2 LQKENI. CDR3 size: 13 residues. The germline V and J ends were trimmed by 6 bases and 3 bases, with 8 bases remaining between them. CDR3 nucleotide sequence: TGTGCCAGCTCCCCTCCATCTAATGAAAAACTGTTTTTT. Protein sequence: CASSPPSNEKLFF.

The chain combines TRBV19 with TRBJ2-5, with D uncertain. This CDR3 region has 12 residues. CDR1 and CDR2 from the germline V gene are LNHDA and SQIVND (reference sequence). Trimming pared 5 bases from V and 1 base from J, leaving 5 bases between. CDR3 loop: CASSESQETQYF. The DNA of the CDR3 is TGTGCCAGTAGTGAGAGCCAAGAGACCCAGTACTTC.

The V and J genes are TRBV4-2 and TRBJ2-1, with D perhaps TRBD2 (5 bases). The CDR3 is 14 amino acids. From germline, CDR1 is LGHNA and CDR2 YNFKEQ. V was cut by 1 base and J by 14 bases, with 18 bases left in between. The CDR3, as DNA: TGTGCCAGCAGCCAAGCGAAGAGGGCCGACGAGGAGTTCTTC. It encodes CASSQAKRADEEFF.

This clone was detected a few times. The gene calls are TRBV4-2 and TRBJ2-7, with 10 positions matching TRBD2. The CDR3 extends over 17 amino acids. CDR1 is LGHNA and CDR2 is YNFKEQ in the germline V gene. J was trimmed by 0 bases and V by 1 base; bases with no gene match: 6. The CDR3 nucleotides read TGTGCCAGCAGCCAAGGAGTAGCGGGAGGAAACTCCTACGAGCAGTACTTC. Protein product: CASSQGVAGGNSYEQYF.

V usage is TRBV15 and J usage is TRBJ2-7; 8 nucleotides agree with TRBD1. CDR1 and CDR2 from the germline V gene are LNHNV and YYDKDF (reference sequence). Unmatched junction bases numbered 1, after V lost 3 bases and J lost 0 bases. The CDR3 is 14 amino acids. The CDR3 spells CATSRGQVSYEQYF. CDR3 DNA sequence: TGTGCCACCAGCAGGGGACAGGTCTCCTACGAGCAGTACTTC.

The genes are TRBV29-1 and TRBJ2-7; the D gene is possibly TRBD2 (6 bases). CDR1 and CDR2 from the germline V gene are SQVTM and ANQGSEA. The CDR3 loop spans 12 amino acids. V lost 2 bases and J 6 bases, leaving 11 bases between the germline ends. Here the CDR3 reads CSVEKLGGEQYF. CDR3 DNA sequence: TGCAGCGTTGAAAAGCTCGGGGGCGAGCAGTACTTC.

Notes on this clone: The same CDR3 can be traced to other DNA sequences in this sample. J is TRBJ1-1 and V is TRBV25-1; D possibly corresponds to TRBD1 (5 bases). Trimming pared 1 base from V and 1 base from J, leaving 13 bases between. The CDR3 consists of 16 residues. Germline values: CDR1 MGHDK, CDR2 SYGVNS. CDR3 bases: TGTGCCAGCAGTGAATTTGGGGGGGGACGGAACACTGAAGCTTTCTTT. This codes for CASSEFGGGRNTEAFF.

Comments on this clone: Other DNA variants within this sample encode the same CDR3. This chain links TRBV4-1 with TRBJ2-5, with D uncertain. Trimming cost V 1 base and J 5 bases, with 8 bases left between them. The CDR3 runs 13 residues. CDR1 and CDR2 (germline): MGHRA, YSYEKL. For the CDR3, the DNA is TGCGCCAGCAGCCAAGTTGGTGCCGAGACCCAGTACTTC. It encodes CASSQVGAETQYF.

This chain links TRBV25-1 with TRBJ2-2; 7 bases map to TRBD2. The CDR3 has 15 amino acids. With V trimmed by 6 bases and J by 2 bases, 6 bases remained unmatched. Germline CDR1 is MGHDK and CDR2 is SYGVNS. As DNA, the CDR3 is TGTGCCAGCAGATGGACTAGGGGAAACACCGGGGAGCTGTTTTTT. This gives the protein CASRWTRGNTGELFF.

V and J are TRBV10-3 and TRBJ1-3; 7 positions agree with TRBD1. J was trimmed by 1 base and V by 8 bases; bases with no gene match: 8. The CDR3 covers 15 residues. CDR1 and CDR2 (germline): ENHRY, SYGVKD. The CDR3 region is CAISKGGASGNTIYF. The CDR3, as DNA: TGTGCCATCTCGAAAGGGGGCGCTTCTGGAAACACCATATATTTT.

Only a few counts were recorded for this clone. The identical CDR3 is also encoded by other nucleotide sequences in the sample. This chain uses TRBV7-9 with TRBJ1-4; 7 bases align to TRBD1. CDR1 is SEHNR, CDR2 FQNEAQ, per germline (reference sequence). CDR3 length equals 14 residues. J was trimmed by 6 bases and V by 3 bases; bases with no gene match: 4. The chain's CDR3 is CASSLRQGDEKLFF. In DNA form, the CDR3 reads TGTGCCAGCAGCTTGAGGCAGGGGGATGAAAAACTGTTTTTT. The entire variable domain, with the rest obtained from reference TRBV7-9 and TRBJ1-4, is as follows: DTGVSQNPRHKITKRGQNVTFRCDPISEHNRLYWYRQTLGQGPEFLTYFQNEAQLEKSRLLSDRFSAERPKGSFSTLEIQRTEQGDSAMYLCASSLRQGDEKLFFGSGTQLSVL.

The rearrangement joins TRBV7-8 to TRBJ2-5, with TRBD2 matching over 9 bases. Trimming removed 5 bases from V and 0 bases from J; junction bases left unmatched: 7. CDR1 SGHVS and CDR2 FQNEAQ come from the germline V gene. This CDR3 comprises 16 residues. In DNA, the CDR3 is TGTGCCAGCAGCAAGACTAGCGGACCGTACCAAGAGACCCAGTACTTC. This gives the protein CASSKTSGPYQETQYF.

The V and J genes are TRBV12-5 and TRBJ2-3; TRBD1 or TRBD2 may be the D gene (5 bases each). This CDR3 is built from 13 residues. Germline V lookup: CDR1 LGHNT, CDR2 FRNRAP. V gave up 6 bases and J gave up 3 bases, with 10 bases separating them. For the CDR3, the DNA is TGTGCTAGTGGGTCCAGGGAGACAGATACGCAGTATTTT. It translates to CASGSRETDTQYF.

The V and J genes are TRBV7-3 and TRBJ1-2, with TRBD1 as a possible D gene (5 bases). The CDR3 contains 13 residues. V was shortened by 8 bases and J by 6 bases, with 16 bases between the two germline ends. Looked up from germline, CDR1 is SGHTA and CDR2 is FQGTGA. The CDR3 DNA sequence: TGTGCCAGCGCCCGAGGGGCAGCCGATGGCTACACCTTC. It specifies CASARGAADGYTF.

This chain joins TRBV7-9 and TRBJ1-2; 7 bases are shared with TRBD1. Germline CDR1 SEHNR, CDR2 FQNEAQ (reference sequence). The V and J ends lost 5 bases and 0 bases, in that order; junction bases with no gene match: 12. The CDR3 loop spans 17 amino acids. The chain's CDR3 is CASSPGRGQKANYGYTF. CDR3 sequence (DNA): TGTGCCAGCAGCCCGGGGCGGGGACAGAAAGCTAACTATGGCTACACCTTC. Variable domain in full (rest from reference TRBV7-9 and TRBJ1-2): DTGVSQNPRHKITKRGQNVTFRCDPISEHNRLYWYRQTLGQGPEFLTYFQNEAQLEKSRLLSDRFSAERPKGSFSTLEIQRTEQGDSAMYLCASSPGRGQKANYGYTFGSGTRLTVV.

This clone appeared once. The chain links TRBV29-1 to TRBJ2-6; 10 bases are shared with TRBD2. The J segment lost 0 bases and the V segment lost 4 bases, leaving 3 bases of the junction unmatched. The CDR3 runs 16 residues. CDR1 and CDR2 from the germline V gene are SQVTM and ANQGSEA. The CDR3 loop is CSVARLAGSGANVLTF. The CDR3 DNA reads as TGCAGCGTTGCGCGACTAGCGGGCTCTGGGGCCAACGTCCTGACTTTC.

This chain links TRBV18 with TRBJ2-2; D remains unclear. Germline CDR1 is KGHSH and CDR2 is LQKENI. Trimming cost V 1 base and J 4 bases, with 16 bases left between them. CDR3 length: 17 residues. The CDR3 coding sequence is TGTGCCAGCTCACCACGTCTAGGATCCCGACTCACCGGGGAGCTGTTTTTT. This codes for CASSPRLGSRLTGELFF. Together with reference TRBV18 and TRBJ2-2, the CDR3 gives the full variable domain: NAGVMQNPRHLVRRRGQEARLRCSPMKGHSHVYWYRQLPEEGLKFMVYLQKENIIDESGMPKERFSAEFPKEGPSILRIQQVVRGDSAAYFCASSPRLGSRLTGELFFGEGSRLTVL.